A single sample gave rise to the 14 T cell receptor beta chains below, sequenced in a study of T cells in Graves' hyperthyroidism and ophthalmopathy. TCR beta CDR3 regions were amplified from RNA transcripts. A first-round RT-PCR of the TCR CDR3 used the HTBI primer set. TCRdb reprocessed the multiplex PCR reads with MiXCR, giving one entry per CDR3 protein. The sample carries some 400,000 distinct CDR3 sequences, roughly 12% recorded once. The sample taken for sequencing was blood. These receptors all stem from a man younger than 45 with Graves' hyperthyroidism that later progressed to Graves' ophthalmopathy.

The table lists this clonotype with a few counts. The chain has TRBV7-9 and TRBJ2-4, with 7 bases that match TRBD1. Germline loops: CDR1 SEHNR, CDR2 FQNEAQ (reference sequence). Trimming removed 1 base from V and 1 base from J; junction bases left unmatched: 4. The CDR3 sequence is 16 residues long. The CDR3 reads CASSLGTGGAKNIQYF. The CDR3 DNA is TGTGCCAGCAGCTTAGGGACAGGTGGGGCCAAAAACATTCAGTACTTC.

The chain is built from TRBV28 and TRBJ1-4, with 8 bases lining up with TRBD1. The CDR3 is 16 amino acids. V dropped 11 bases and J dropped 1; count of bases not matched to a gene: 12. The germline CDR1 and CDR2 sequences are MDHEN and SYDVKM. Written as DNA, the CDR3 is TGTGCCGCAGGGGACAGGATACAGGGAACTAATGAAAAACTGTTTTTT. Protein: CAAGDRIQGTNEKLFF.

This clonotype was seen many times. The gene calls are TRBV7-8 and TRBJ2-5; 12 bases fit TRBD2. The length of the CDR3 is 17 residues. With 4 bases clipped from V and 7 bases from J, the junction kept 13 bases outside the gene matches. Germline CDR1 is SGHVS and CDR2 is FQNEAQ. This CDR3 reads CASSSRSSGGVERTQYF. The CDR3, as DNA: TGTGCCAGCAGCTCCCGGTCTAGCGGGGGGGTTGAGAGGACCCAGTACTTC.

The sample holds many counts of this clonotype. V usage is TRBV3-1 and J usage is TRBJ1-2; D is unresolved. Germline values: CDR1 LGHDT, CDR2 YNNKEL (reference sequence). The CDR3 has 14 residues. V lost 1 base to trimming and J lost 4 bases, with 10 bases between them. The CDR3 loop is CASSQVGGGYGYTF. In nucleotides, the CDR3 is TGTGCCAGCAGCCAAGTAGGAGGAGGCTATGGCTACACCTTC.

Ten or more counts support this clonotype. This CDR3 reads CASSPRWRGRETQYF. CDR3 DNA sequence: TGTGCCAGCAGCCCCAGGTGGAGGGGGCGGGAGACCCAGTACTTC. The chain has TRBV7-3 and TRBJ2-5; a possible D gene is TRBD1 (7 bases). The germline CDR1 and CDR2 sequences are SGHTA and FQGTGA. Trimming left V 5 bases short and J 5 bases short, with 18 bases between. The CDR3 runs to 15 residues. The variable domain in full, with the rest retrieved from reference TRBV7-3 and TRBJ2-5, is GAGVSQTPSNKVTEKGKYVELRCDPISGHTALYWYRQSLGQGPEFLIYFQGTGAADDSGLPNDRFFAVRPEGSVSTLKIQRTERGDSAVYLCASSPRWRGRETQYFGPGTRLLVL.

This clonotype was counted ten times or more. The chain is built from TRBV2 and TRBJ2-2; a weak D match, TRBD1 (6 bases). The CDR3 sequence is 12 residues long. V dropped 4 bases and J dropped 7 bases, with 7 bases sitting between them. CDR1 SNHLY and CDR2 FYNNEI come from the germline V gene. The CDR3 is CASSAQGGELFF. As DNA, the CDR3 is TGTGCCAGCAGTGCACAGGGCGGGGAGCTGTTTTTT.

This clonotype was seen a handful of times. The CDR3 here is CASSLAVTGGDGYGYTF. The CDR3 DNA is TGCGCCAGCAGCTTGGCCGTGACAGGGGGCGATGGGTATGGCTACACCTTC. The chain joins TRBV5-1 to TRBJ1-2; 10 bases fit TRBD1. Germline V gene lookup returns CDR1 SGHRS and CDR2 YFSETQ. The CDR3 has 17 amino acids. J was trimmed by 5 bases and V by 0 bases; bases with no gene match: 10.

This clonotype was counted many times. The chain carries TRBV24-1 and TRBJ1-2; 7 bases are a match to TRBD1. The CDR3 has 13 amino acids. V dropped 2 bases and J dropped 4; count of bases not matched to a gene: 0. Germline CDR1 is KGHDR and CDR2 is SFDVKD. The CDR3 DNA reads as TGTGCCACCAGTGATTGGACAGGCTATGGCTACACCTTC. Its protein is CATSDWTGYGYTF.

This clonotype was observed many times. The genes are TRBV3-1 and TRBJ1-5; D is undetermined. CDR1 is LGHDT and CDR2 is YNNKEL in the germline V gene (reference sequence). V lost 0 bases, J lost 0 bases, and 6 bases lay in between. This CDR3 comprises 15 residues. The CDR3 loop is CASSQDSNSNQPQHF. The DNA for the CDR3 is TGTGCCAGCAGCCAAGACAGCAATAGCAATCAGCCCCAGCATTTT.

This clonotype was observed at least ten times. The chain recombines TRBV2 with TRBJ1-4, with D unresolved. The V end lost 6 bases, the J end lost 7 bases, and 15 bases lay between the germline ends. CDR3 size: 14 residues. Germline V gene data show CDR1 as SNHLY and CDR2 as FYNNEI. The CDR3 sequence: CASSGQVWSEKLFF. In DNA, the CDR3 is TGTGCCAGCAGCGGTCAGGTCTGGAGTGAAAAACTGTTTTTT. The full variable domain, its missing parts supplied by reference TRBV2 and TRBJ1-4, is EPEVTQTPSHQVTQMGQEVILRCVPISNHLYFYWYRQILGQKVEFLVSFYNNEISEKSEIFDDQFSVERPDGSNFTLKIRSTKLEDSAMYFCASSGQVWSEKLFFGSGTQLSVL.

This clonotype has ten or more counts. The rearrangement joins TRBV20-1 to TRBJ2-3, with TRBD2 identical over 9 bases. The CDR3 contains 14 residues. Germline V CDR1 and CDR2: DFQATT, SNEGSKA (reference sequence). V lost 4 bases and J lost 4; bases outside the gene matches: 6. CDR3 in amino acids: CSAIWRGGADTQYF. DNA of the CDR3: TGCAGTGCTATCTGGCGGGGGGGCGCAGATACGCAGTATTTT.

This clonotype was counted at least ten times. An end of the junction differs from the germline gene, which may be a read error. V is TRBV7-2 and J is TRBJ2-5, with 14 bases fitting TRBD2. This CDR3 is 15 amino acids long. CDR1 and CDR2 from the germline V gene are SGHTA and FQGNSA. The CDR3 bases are TGTGCCAGCAGCTCCCAGGGACTAGCGGGGGCCCGGAGTGACTTC. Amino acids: CASSSQGLAGARSDF. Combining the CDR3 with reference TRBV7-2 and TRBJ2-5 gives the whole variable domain GAGVSQSPSNKVTEKGKDVELRCDPISGHTALYWYRQSLGQGLEFLIYFQGNSAPDKSGLPSDRFSAERTGGSVSTLTIQRTQQEDSAVYLCASSSQGLAGARSDFGPGTRLLVL.

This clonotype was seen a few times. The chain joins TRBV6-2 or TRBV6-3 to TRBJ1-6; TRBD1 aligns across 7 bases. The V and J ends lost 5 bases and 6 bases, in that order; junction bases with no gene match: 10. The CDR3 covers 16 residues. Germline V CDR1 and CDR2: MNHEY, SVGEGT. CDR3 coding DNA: TGTGCCAGCAGTAGTCACTCAGGGGGTCTTAATTCACCCCTCCACTTT. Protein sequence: CASSSHSGGLNSPLHF.

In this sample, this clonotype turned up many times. Here the CDR3 DNA reads TGTGCCAGCAGTTTAGCGGCAGGGGGAGGCTACACCTTC. This codes for CASSLAAGGGYTF. J is TRBJ1-2 and V is TRBV12-3 or TRBV12-4; TRBD1 aligns across 7 bases. The CDR3 extends over 13 amino acids. After removal of 0 bases from V and 8 bases from J, the junction contained 3 bases not matched to a gene.